This TCR beta chain was retrieved from a study of shared clonotypes between healthy human individuals. Study findings and constraints: Generation probabilities of non-shared clonotypes were lower (relative to those shared by all four donors). Sequencing depth was predicted to influence how clonotypes are shared among donors.

V shed 2 bases and J shed 0 bases, with 4 bases lying between them. Germline V CDR1 and CDR2: SGHTA, FQGTGA. The CDR3 is 13 amino acids. From CD4+ cells came CD45RA+ naive and CD45RA-negative memory subsets. The method was immunoSEQ multiplex PCR; TCRdb's version includes in-frame clones alone and lacks a portion of them. The profile shows about 1.5 million clones, roughly 96% of them singletons. A note on this clone: Its specificity is not known.

This sequence joins TRBV7-3 and TRBJ1-2, with D unclear. This TCR derives from a man aged 25-45 years in good health. Sequencing input: naive CD4+ T cells sorted from blood. The subset is: CD45RA+ positively selected. This chain's CDR3 is CASSLDANYGYTF. In DNA, the CDR3 is TGTGCCAGCAGCTTAGACGCTAACTATGGCTACACCTTC.